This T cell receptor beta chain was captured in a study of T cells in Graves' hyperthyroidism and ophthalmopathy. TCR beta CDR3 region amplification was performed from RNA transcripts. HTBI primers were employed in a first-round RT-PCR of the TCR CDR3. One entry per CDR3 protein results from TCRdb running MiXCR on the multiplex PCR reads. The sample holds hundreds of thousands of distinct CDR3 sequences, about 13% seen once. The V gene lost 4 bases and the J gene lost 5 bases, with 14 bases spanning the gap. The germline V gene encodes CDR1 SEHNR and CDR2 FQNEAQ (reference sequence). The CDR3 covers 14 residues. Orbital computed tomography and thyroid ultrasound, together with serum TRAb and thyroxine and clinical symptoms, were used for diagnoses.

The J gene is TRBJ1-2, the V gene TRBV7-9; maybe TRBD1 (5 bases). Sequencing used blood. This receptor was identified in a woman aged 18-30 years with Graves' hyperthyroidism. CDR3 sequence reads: CASSWIGTDYGYTF. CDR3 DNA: TGTGCCAGCAGCTGGATCGGGACGGATTATGGCTACACCTTC.